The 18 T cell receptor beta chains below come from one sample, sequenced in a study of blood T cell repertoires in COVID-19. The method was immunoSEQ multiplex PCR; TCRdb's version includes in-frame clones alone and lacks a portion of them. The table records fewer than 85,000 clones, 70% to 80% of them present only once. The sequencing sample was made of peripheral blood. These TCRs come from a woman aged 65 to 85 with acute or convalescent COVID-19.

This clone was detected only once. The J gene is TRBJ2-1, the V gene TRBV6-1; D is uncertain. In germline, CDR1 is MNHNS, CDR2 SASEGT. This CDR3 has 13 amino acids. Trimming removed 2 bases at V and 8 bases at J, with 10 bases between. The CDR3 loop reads CASSEREIDEQFF. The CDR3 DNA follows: TGTGCCAGCAGTGAACGCGAGATAGATGAGCAGTTCTTC.

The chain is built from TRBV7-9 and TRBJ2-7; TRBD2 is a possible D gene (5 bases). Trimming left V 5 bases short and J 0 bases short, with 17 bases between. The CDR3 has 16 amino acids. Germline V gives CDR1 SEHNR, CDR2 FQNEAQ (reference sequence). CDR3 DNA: TGTGCCAGCAGCCCCTACCTGGCGGGCAGCTCCTACGAGCAGTACTTC. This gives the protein CASSPYLAGSSYEQYF.

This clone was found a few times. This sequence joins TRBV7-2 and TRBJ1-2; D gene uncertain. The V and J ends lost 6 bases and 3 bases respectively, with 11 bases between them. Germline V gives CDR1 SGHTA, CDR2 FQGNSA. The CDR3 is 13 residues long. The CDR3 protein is CASRDLGDYGYTF. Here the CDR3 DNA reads TGTGCCAGCAGAGACTTAGGTGACTATGGCTACACCTTC.

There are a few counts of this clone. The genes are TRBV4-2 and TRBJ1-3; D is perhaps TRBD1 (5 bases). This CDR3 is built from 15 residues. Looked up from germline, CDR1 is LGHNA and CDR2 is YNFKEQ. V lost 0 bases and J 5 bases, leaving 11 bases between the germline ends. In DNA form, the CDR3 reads TGTGCCAGCAGCCAAGAGGGGGGAGGACGAAACACCATATATTTT. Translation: CASSQEGGGRNTIYF.

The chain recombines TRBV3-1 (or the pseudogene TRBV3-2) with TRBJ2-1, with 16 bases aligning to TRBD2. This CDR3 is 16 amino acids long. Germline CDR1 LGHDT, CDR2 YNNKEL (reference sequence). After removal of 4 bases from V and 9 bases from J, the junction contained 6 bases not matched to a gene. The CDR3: CASSPGTSGGALEQFF. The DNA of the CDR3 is TGTGCCAGCAGCCCAGGGACTAGCGGGGGGGCCCTTGAGCAGTTCTTC.

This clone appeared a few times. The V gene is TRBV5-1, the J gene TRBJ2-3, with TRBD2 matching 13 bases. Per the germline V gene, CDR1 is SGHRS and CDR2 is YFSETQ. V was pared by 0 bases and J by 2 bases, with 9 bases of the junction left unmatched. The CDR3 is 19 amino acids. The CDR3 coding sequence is TGCGCCAGCAGCTTGGCCGGGTTCGGGACTAGCGGGGACACAGATACGCAGTATTTT. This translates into CASSLAGFGTSGDTDTQYF.

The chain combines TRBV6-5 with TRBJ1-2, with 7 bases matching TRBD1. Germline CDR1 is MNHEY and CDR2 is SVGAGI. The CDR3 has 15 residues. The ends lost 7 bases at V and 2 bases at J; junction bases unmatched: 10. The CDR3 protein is CASKTPGQINYGYTF. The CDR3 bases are TGTGCCAGCAAGACACCGGGACAGATAAACTATGGCTACACCTTC.

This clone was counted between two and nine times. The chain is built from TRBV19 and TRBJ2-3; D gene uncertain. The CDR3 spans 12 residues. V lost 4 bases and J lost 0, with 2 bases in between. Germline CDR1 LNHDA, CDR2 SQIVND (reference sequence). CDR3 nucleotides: TGTGCCAGTAGTACAAGCACAGATACGCAGTATTTT. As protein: CASSTSTDTQYF.

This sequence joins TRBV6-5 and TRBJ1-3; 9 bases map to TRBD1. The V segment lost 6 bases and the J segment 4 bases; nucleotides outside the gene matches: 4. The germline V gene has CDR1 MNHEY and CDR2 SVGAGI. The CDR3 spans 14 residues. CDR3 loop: CASRSGTGGNTIYF. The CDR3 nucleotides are TGTGCCAGCAGATCCGGGACAGGGGGAAACACCATATATTTT.

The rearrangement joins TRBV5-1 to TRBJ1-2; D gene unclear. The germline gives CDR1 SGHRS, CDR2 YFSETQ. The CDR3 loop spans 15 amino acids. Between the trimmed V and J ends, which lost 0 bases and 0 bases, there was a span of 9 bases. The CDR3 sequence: CASSLDGEANYGYTF. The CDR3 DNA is TGCGCCAGCAGCTTGGACGGAGAAGCTAACTATGGCTACACCTTC.

The CDR3 DNA follows: TGTGCCATCAGTGAAGCGGGGCGACCCTACGAGCAGTACTTC. Residues: CAISEAGRPYEQYF. The rearrangement links TRBV10-3 to TRBJ2-7, with TRBD2 matching 7 bases. Germline V gene sequence: CDR1 ENHRY, CDR2 SYGVKD. The V gene end was trimmed by 3 bases and the J gene end by 2 bases; junction bases not matched to a gene: 4. This CDR3 has 14 residues.

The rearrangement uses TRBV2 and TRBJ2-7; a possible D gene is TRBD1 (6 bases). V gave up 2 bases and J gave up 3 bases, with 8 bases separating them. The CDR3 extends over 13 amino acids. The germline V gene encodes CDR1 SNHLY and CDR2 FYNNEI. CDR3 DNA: TGTGCCAGCAGTGAACTACAGGGCTACGAGCAGTACTTC. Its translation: CASSELQGYEQYF.

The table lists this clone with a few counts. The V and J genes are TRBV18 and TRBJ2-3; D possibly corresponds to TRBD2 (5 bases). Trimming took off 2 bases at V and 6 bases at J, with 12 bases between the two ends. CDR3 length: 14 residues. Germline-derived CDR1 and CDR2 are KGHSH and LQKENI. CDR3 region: CASSPGRTLDTQYF. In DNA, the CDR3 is TGTGCCAGCTCACCAGGACGGACTCTGGATACGCAGTATTTT. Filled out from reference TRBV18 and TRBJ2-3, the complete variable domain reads NAGVMQNPRHLVRRRGQEARLRCSPMKGHSHVYWYRQLPEEGLKFMVYLQKENIIDESGMPKERFSAEFPKEGPSILRIQQVVRGDSAAYFCASSPGRTLDTQYFGPGTRLTVL.

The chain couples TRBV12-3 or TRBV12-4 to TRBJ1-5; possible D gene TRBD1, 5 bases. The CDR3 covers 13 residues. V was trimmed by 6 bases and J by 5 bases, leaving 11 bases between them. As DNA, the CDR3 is TGTGCCAGCAGCCCGCGGGGGGATCAGCCCCAGCATTTT. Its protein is CASSPRGDQPQHF.

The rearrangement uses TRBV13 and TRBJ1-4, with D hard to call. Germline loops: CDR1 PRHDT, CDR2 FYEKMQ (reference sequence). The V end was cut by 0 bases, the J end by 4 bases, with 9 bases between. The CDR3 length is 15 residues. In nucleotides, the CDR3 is TGTGCCAGCAGCTTAGGGGCAGTTAATAATGAAAAACTGTTTTTT. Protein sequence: CASSLGAVNNEKLFF.

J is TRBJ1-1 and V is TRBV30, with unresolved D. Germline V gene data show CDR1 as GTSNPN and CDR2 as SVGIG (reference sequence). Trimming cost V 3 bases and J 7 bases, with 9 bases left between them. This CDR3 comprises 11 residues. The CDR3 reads CAWREEGEAFF. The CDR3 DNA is TGTGCCTGGAGGGAGGAGGGTGAAGCTTTCTTT. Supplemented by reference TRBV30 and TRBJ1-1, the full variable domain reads SQTIHQWPATLVQPVGSPLSLECTVEGTSNPNLYWYRQAAGRGLQLLFYSVGIGQISSEVPQNLSASRPQDRQFILSSKKLLLSDSGFYLCAWREEGEAFFGQGTRLTVV.

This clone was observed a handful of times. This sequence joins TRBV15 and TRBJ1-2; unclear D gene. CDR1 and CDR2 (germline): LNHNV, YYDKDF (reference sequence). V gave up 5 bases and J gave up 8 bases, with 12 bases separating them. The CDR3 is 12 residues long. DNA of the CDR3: TGTGCCACCAGCCCCATAGGGAGGGGCTACACCTTC. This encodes CATSPIGRGYTF.

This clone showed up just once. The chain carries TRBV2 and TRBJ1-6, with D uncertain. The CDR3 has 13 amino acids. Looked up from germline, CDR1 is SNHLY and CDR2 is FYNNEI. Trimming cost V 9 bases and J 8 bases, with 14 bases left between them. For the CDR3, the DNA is TGTGCCAGTCAGGACTCACGGGATTCACCCCTCCACTTT. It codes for CASQDSRDSPLHF.